The 13 T cell receptor beta chains in this list originate from one sample, sequenced in a study of OX40 agonist ivuxolimab in advanced cancers. Data came from immunoSEQ multiplex PCR; TCRdb stores just in-frame clones and leaves some out. The table has about 36,000 clones, 70% to 80% seen once; the top ten hold about 19%. Sequenced here: CD4+ or CD8+ T cells sorted from blood, sampled in a trial of the OX40 agonist ivuxolimab. The receptor set was obtained from an adult with an advanced solid tumor such as melanoma, head and neck, liver or kidney cancer.

This clone was observed a few times. The chain joins TRBV29-1 to TRBJ2-1, with 12 bases lining up with TRBD2. V trimming: 5 bases; J trimming: 10 bases; junction bases outside the gene matches: 6. CDR1 is SQVTM, CDR2 ANQGSEA, per germline. The CDR3 spans 13 residues. The CDR3 sequence is CSVSSGRAGEQFF. In nucleotides, the CDR3 is TGCAGCGTTTCTAGCGGGAGGGCTGGAGAGCAGTTCTTC.

The gene calls are TRBV6-1 and TRBJ2-1; 11 bases line up with TRBD2. The trim removed 4 bases at V and 9 bases at J, leaving 11 bases unmatched. There are 16 residues in the CDR3. Germline assignment: CDR1 MNHNS and CDR2 SASEGT. CDR3 loop: CASSALAGGGTAEQFF. In DNA, the CDR3 is TGTGCCAGCAGTGCCTTAGCGGGAGGGGGGACGGCTGAGCAGTTCTTC.

The chain employs TRBV5-5 and TRBJ2-7; no reliable D call. The CDR3 is made up of 12 amino acids. The germline V gene has CDR1 SGHKS and CDR2 YYEKEE (reference sequence). Trimming left V 2 bases short and J 4 bases short, with 7 bases between. The CDR3 region has the DNA TGTGCCAGCAGCTTCCGTCCGTACGAGCAGTACTTC. Its translation: CASSFRPYEQYF.

The chain combines TRBV4-3 with TRBJ1-2; TRBD1 might be the D (5 bases). Trimming left V 0 bases short and J 4 bases short, with 12 bases between. The CDR3 runs to 15 residues. Germline CDR1 and CDR2: LGHNA and YSLEER. CDR3 nucleotides: TGCGCCAGCAGCCAAGATCATCCAGGGACCTATGGCTACACCTTC. Its translation is CASSQDHPGTYGYTF.

The chain is built from TRBV2 and TRBJ2-7; no reliable D call. The CDR3 contains 14 residues. Per the germline V gene, CDR1 is SNHLY and CDR2 is FYNNEI. Trimming removed 6 bases from V and 2 bases from J, with 14 bases in between. The CDR3 reads CASSLDNSPYEQYF. The CDR3, as DNA: TGTGCCAGCAGCCTAGACAATTCCCCCTACGAGCAGTACTTC.

The J gene is TRBJ2-1, the V gene TRBV11-2; no clear D. The CDR3 extends over 16 amino acids. V dropped 1 base and J dropped 0 bases, with 10 bases sitting between them. CDR1 is SGHAT, CDR2 FQNNGV, per germline. The CDR3 loop reads CASSLGISLSYNEQFF. The CDR3 DNA sequence: TGTGCCAGCAGCTTAGGGATCAGCCTCTCCTACAATGAGCAGTTCTTC.

The chain is built from TRBV4-1 and TRBJ2-3; no clear D. V lost 0 bases and J lost 1, with 5 bases in between. This CDR3 comprises 14 residues. Germline loops: CDR1 MGHRA, CDR2 YSYEKL. The CDR3 nucleotides are TGCGCCAGCAGCCAAGATCCCGGCACAGATACGCAGTATTTT. Its translation: CASSQDPGTDTQYF.

This clone is deemed medium-sized. The chain uses TRBV28 and TRBJ1-5; the D gene is possibly TRBD1 (6 bases). CDR3 length equals 15 residues. Between the trimmed V and J ends, which lost 6 bases and 3 bases, there was a span of 15 bases. Germline V gene lookup returns CDR1 MDHEN and CDR2 SYDVKM. CDR3 amino acids: CASRFDRTDNQPQHF. Here the CDR3 DNA reads TGTGCCAGCAGATTCGACAGGACAGACAATCAGCCCCAGCATTTT.

The chain is built from TRBV30 and TRBJ2-7; 9 bases line up with TRBD1. V lost 0 bases, J lost 3 bases, and 3 bases stayed unmatched. In germline, CDR1 is GTSNPN, CDR2 SVGIG (reference sequence). The CDR3 runs to 14 residues. The CDR3 DNA reads TGTGCCTGGAGTGTTGGGACAGGGTACTACGAGCAGTACTTC. This sequence encodes CAWSVGTGYYEQYF.

CDR3 in amino acids: CAWSLTADATNEKLFF. The DNA for the CDR3 is TGTGCCTGGAGTTTGACAGCGGATGCAACTAATGAAAAACTGTTTTTT. The rearrangement uses TRBV30 and TRBJ1-4, with TRBD1 as a possible D gene (5 bases). Trimming took 2 bases from V and 0 from J, leaving 13 bases between them. The CDR3 is made up of 16 amino acids. The germline V gene encodes CDR1 GTSNPN and CDR2 SVGIG (reference sequence).

Only one count was recorded for this clone. The chain employs TRBV6-1 and TRBJ2-5; no clear D. The CDR3 totals 10 residues. Trimming removed 9 bases from V and 2 bases from J, with 4 bases in between. The germline CDR1 and CDR2 sequences are MNHNS and SASEGT. The CDR3 protein is CARPQETQYF. CDR3 sequence (DNA): TGTGCCAGGCCACAAGAGACCCAGTACTTC.

The rearrangement uses TRBV19 and TRBJ2-3, with D possibly being TRBD2 (7 bases). CDR3 length equals 14 residues. CDR1 and CDR2 from the germline V gene are LNHDA and SQIVND (reference sequence). Trimming shortened V by 3 bases and J by 10 bases, and 17 bases separated the two germline ends. CDR3 bases: TGTGCCAGTAGTATTCTACTAGGGGGAGGGTCGCAGTATTTT. Protein sequence: CASSILLGGGSQYF.

This clone occurred a few times. This sequence joins TRBV7-2 and TRBJ2-5; D may be TRBD2 (6 bases). V lost 2 bases to trimming and J lost 4 bases, with 14 bases between them. This CDR3 comprises 15 residues. Looked up from germline, CDR1 is SGHTA and CDR2 is FQGNSA. The CDR3 region has the DNA TGTGCCAGCAGCTTACCCCGGGAGTTGGGAGAGACCCAGTACTTC. Amino acids: CASSLPRELGETQYF. The full variable domain, with the rest looked up from reference TRBV7-2 and TRBJ2-5, is GAGVSQSPSNKVTEKGKDVELRCDPISGHTALYWYRQSLGQGLEFLIYFQGNSAPDKSGLPSDRFSAERTGGSVSTLTIQRTQQEDSAVYLCASSLPRELGETQYFGPGTRLLVL.